These T cell receptor beta chains were read from a single sample in a study of shared clonotypes between healthy human individuals. Sequencing was performed with immunoSEQ multiplex PCR; in TCRdb, only in-frame clones are kept and a portion is missing. The sample shows roughly 2 million clones, just under 95% of them seen only once. Sequencing used naive CD8+ T cells sorted from blood. These receptors were taken from a man younger than 35 in good health. CDR3s include the opening cysteine and the closing phenylalanine or tryptophan. The D gene is left open where the match is weak. The listing skips clone size in some rows; elsewhere it reads once, few, many or a size class.

>TRBJ1-1|.|TRBV7-9|.
TGTGCCAGCAGCTTAGGGGCAGGGGCGTTGAACACTGAAGCTTTCTTT
CASSLGAGALNTEAFF
>TRBJ1-5|.|TRBV27|.
TGTGCCAGCAGTCCCGCAGGACAGCCCCAGCATTTT
CASSPAGQPQHF
>TRBJ2-3|.|TRBV7-2|TRBD2
TGTGCCAGCAGCGTGACTAGCGGGGCTGCAGATACGCAGTATTTT
CASSVTSGAADTQYF
>TRBJ1-3|.|TRBV7-2|.
TGTGCCAGCAGCCAAGACAGCCTCTCTGGAAACACCATATATTTT
CASSQDSLSGNTIYF
>TRBJ1-1|.|TRBV7-6|.
TGTGCCAGCAGCGGTTTACAGGGAGAGAAGATCACTGAAGCTTTCTTT
CASSGLQGEKITEAFF
>TRBJ2-5|.|TRBV12-5|.
TGTGCTAGTGGTTTGGTAGGGACCCAGTACTTC
CASGLVGTQYF
>TRBJ1-5|.|TRBV28|TRBD1
TGTGCCAGCATGAGTGAAGGGACAGGGTACCAGCCCCAGCATTTT
CASMSEGTGYQPQHF
>TRBJ1-2|.|TRBV19|.
TGTGCCAGTACGACGACACCCACGTCGGGGGTCCGTGGCTACACCTTC
CASTTTPTSGVRGYTF
>TRBJ2-3|.|TRBV7-6|TRBD2
TGTGCCAGCAGCCTGGGACTAGCGGGGGTCACAGATACGCAGTATTTT
CASSLGLAGVTDTQYF
>TRBJ1-1|.|TRBV6-5|.
TGTGCCAGCAGTTACTCCCCGGGCCTGAACACTGAAGCTTTCTTT
CASSYSPGLNTEAFF
>TRBJ2-1|.|TRBV7-2|.
TGTGCCAGCAGCCCCCCTCCGGGATCACGGCACAATGAGCAGTTCTTC
CASSPPPGSRHNEQFF
>TRBJ2-7|.|TRBV19|.
TGTGCCAGTAGTCAGGGTTACTCCTACGAGCAGTACTTC
CASSQGYSYEQYF
>TRBJ1-6|.|TRBV29-1|TRBD1
TGCAGCGCCTCCCGACAGGGCTCCTATAATTCACCCCTCCACTTT
CSASRQGSYNSPLHF
>TRBJ2-6|.|TRBV2|.
TGTGCCAGCAGTGATTTTTCTGGGGCCAACGTCCTGACTTTC
CASSDFSGANVLTF
>TRBJ2-7|.|TRBV29-1|.
TGCAGCGTTCACCCCCGGGGACCGGGGCACGAGCAGTACTTC
CSVHPRGPGHEQYF
>TRBJ2-7|.|TRBV7-2|.
TGTGCCAGCAGCCCCGGCGATACCTACGAGCAGTACTTC
CASSPGDTYEQYF
>TRBJ2-7|.|TRBV7-9|TRBD2
TGTGCCAGCAGTAGCGGGAGTAGTATATACGAGCAGTACTTC
CASSSGSSIYEQYF
>TRBJ2-7|.|TRBV10-1|.
TGCGCCAGCATGGCATTTACCTACGAGCAGTACTTC
CASMAFTYEQYF
>TRBJ1-6|.|TRBV25-1|.
TGTGCCAGCAGTGAATCCGGGACATATTCACCCCTCCACTTT
CASSESGTYSPLHF
>TRBJ2-3|once|TRBV19|.
TGTGCCAGTAGTATAAGAGGGACCCCCGATACGCAGTATTTT
CASSIRGTPDTQYF
>TRBJ1-1|once|TRBV4-3|TRBD1
TGCGCCAGCAGCCAAGATCTCGGGACAGCGGAGGGGAACACTGAAGCTTTCTTT
CASSQDLGTAEGNTEAFF
>TRBJ1-1|once|TRBV6-6|.
TGTGCCAGCAGCTTCTCGTACGACGACACTGAAGCTTTCTTT
CASSFSYDDTEAFF
>TRBJ2-2|.|TRBV27|.
TGTGCCAGCAGTTCTATTCTCACCGGGGAGCTGTTTTTT
CASSSILTGELFF
>TRBJ2-1|once|TRBV13|.
TGTGCCAGCAGCTTAGAGCCCCTTAAAGACACGAGCTCATCCTACAATGAGCAGTTCTTC
CASSLEPLKDTSSSYNEQFF
>TRBJ1-2|.|TRBV2|.
TGTGCCAGCTCTCAAGGTGGCTATGGCTACACCTTC
CASSQGGYGYTF
>TRBJ2-1|.|TRBV5-6|.
TGTGCCAGCAGCTTGGTATCGGATGAGTTCTTC
CASSLVSDEFF
>TRBJ1-1|.|TRBV27|.
TGTGCCAGCAGTCCAGGACACAACACTGAAGCTTTCTTT
CASSPGHNTEAFF
>TRBJ1-2|.|TRBV10-2|.
TGCGCCAGCGGGGGGGGACACAACTATGGCTACACCTTC
CASGGGHNYGYTF
>TRBJ2-5|.|TRBV6-5|TRBD1
TGTGCCAGCAGTGCCCAGGGGGCTGGGGAGACCCAGTACTTC
CASSAQGAGETQYF
>TRBJ2-7|.|TRBV10-2|TRBD2
TGCGCCAGCAGTGAAGCGGGGGGCTCCTACGAGCAGTACTTC
CASSEAGGSYEQYF
>TRBJ2-2|.|TRBV6-1|TRBD2
TGTGCCAGCAGTGAAGCAAGTAGCGGGGGGGCTTGGGAGGAGCTGTTTTTT
CASSEASSGGAWEELFF
>TRBJ2-7|.|TRBV5-1|TRBD2
TGCGCCAGCAGCTTGCGGGGGGGCTCGAAGGACGAGCAGTACTTC
CASSLRGGSKDEQYF
>TRBJ1-5|.|TRBV28|.
TGTGCCAGCACCTATGGCGAGGGGAATCAGCCCCAGCATTTT
CASTYGEGNQPQHF
>TRBJ1-2|once|TRBV10-2|.
TGCGCCAGCAGTGAGCCTGCGTACCGGGACTATGGCTACACCTTC
CASSEPAYRDYGYTF
>TRBJ2-2|.|TRBV7-9|TRBD1
TGTGCCAGCAGCTTAGGGGGACAGTTTAACACCGGGGAGCTGTTTTTT
CASSLGGQFNTGELFF
>TRBJ2-7|.|TRBV9|.
TGTGCCAGCAGCGTAGTCCCAGCGACCGCCTACGAGCAGTACTTC
CASSVVPATAYEQYF
>TRBJ2-7|.|TRBV9|.
TGTGCCAGCAGCCCGTCGGACCCTACCTACGAGCAGTACTTC
CASSPSDPTYEQYF
>TRBJ2-7|.|TRBV7-9|.
TGTGCCAGCAGCTCTCCCGCAGGAACCTACGAGCAGTACTTC
CASSSPAGTYEQYF
>TRBJ1-5|.|TRBV7-8|.
TGTGCCAGCAGCCTAGGGGGGGGTGGCAATCAGCCCCAGCATTTT
CASSLGGGGNQPQHF
>TRBJ2-7|few|TRBV5-4|.
TGTGCCAGCAGCTTGGGCACCGGACCCTCCTACGAGCAGTACTTC
CASSLGTGPSYEQYF
>TRBJ2-7|.|TRBV27|TRBD2
TGTGCCAGCAGTGATCCCGGGACTAGCGCCTACGAGCAGTACTTC
CASSDPGTSAYEQYF
>TRBJ2-5|.|TRBV7-6|.
TGTGCCAGCAGCCTCCTGAGAGAGACCCAGTACTTC
CASSLLRETQYF
>TRBJ1-1|once|TRBV7-8|TRBD1
TGTGCCAGCAGCTCGACGTCCGGACAGGGGATTGAAGCTTTCTTT
CASSSTSGQGIEAFF
>TRBJ1-1|.|TRBV13|.
TGTGCCAGCAGCTTCCAGGTGGGCACTGAAGCTTTCTTT
CASSFQVGTEAFF
>TRBJ2-7|.|TRBV27|.
TGTGCCAGCAGTTTATATGGGGATCACAACGAGCAGTACTTC
CASSLYGDHNEQYF
>TRBJ2-4|.|TRBV25-1|.
TGTGCCAGCCATGACACGATAGCCAAAAACATTCAGTACTTC
CASHDTIAKNIQYF
>TRBJ1-3|.|TRBV9|.
TGTGCCAGCAGCATATCGACAGGTAGCGGGTACACCATATATTTT
CASSISTGSGYTIYF